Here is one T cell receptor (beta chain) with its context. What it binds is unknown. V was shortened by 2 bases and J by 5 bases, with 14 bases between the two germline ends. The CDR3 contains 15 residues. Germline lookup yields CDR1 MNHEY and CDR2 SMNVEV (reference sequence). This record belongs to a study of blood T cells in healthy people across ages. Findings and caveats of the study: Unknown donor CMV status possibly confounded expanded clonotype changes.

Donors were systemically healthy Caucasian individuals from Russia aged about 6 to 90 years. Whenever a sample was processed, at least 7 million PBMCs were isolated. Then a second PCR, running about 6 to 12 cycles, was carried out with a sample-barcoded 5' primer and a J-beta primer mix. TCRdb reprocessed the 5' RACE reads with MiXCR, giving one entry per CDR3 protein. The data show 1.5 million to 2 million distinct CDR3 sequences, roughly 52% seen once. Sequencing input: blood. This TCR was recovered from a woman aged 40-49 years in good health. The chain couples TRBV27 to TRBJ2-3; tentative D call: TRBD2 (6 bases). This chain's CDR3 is CASSLDRDLQDTQYF. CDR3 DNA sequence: TGTGCCAGCAGTTTAGACCGGGACTTGCAAGATACGCAGTATTTT.